This TCR beta chain was recorded in a study of PD-1 blockade in mismatch repair-deficient tumors. Study as a whole: Patients had about a dozen mismatch repair-deficient cancer types and were previously treated and progressing.

The assay was immunoSEQ multiplex PCR, and TCRdb's table has in-frame clones only and misses some. Found here are tens of thousands of clones, 81% of them singletons; the top ten hold under 3%. Of note for this clone: What it binds is not known.

All patients were mismatch repair deficient, assessed by either PCR or immunohistochemistry. The TCR-sequenced patients were three responders to pembrolizumab. Germline lookup yields CDR1 MRHNA and CDR2 SNTAGT. CDR3 size: 14 residues. Between the trimmed V and J ends, which lost 6 bases and 5 bases, there was a span of 16 bases. The study, taken as a whole, reports: After pembrolizumab, tumor-resident clones rose rapidly, then generally contracted before radiologic responses.

The sequence derives from an adult with mismatch repair-deficient cancer. The sample here was peripheral blood, taken 12 weeks after starting pembrolizumab. The genes are TRBV6-4 and TRBJ1-1, with TRBD1 as a possible D gene (5 bases). The CDR3 sequence is CASRSGPQGTEAFF. CDR3 DNA: TGTGCCAGCAGATCGGGACCCCAAGGGACTGAAGCTTTCTTT.